A selection of T cell receptor beta chains follows, all from one sample in a study of cytomegalovirus exposure and HLA in healthy donors. Here immunoSEQ multiplex PCR was the method, and the copy in TCRdb shows in-frame clones only, minus some. The table shows roughly 120,000 clones, with roughly 80% occurring only once. What was sequenced was PBMCs. Receptor source: a male donor in good health and CMV-seropositive. The CDR3 runs from the conserved cysteine through the conserved F or W. A D gene is named only where the DNA matches it firmly. Size values are once, few and many counts, or a class for expanded clones, and some rows have none.

CDR3aa	CDR3nt	abundance	v_gene	d_gene	j_gene
CASIQRRGGSTDTQYF	TGTGCCAGCATCCAAAGGCGAGGGGGATCCACAGATACGCAGTATTTT	NA	TRBV28	NA	TRBJ2-3
CASSFDNEQFF	TGCGCCAGCAGCTTCGACAATGAGCAGTTCTTC	NA	TRBV5-1	NA	TRBJ2-1
CASRVGGQVQLEGYTF	TGTGCCAGCAGAGTAGGGGGACAGGTCCAACTCGAGGGCTACACCTTC	NA	TRBV28	TRBD1	TRBJ1-2
CASSKQGSNEKLFF	TGTGCCAGCAGCAAACAGGGGAGTAATGAAAAACTGTTTTTT	NA	TRBV2	TRBD1	TRBJ1-4
CAWTGEGDEQFF	TGTGCCTGGACAGGGGAAGGCGATGAGCAGTTCTTC	NA	TRBV30	NA	TRBJ2-1
CAIKQGWGGANVLTF	TGTGCCATCAAACAGGGGTGGGGTGGGGCCAACGTCCTGACTTTC	NA	TRBV27	TRBD1	TRBJ2-6
CSVEDPSGSGQYF	TGCAGCGTTGAAGATCCTAGCGGGTCGGGGCAGTATTTT	NA	TRBV29-1	TRBD2	TRBJ2-3
CAWRHPPGHGGSGGYTF	TGTGCCTGGAGACACCCTCCCGGCCACGGGGGGAGTGGTGGCTACACCTTC	NA	TRBV30	NA	TRBJ1-2
CASSQTRQGDTTEAFF	TGCGCCAGCAGCCAAACCCGTCAAGGAGATACAACTGAAGCTTTCTTT	NA	TRBV4-3	NA	TRBJ1-1
CASRPTGSSYNEQFF	TGTGCCAGCAGACCGACTGGAAGCTCCTACAATGAGCAGTTCTTC	NA	TRBV5-4	NA	TRBJ2-1
CASSVDRYNEKLFF	TGTGCCAGCAGTGTGGACAGATATAATGAAAAACTGTTTTTT	NA	TRBV2	NA	TRBJ1-4
CASSLTGLEETQYF	TGTGCCAGCAGCTTAACCGGACTAGAAGAGACCCAGTACTTC	few	TRBV11-2	TRBD2	TRBJ2-5
CASSPLAAYNEQFF	TGTGCCAGCAGCCCACTAGCGGCCTACAATGAGCAGTTCTTC	NA	TRBV4-2	TRBD2	TRBJ2-1
CASSVVSPAGELFF	TGTGCCAGCAGCGTAGTTTCCCCGGCCGGGGAGCTGTTTTTT	NA	TRBV13	NA	TRBJ2-2
CASSFRPGTSGSGGTDTQYF	TGTGCCAGCAGTTTTCGCCCTGGGACTAGCGGGAGTGGGGGCACAGATACGCAGTATTTT	once	TRBV27	TRBD2	TRBJ2-3
CASSVSGGLNEQFF	TGTGCCAGCAGCGTCTCCGGGGGGCTCAATGAGCAGTTCTTC	NA	TRBV7-3	NA	TRBJ2-1
CASSTMGRPGRKQYF	TGCGCCAGCAGCACCATGGGGCGGCCAGGACGAAAGCAGTACTTC	few	TRBV4-3	NA	TRBJ2-7
CASSEDSTGYGYTF	TGTGCCAGCAGTGAGGACTCGACGGGCTATGGCTACACCTTC	NA	TRBV25-1	NA	TRBJ1-2
CASSYLRGTLAGRNNEQFF	TGTGCCAGCAGCTATCTGCGCGGAACCTTAGCGGGACGGAACAATGAGCAGTTCTTC	once	TRBV28	TRBD2	TRBJ2-1
CASSFGGGSYNEQFF	TGTGCCAGCAGCTTCGGGGGGGGATCCTACAATGAGCAGTTCTTC	NA	TRBV11-2	TRBD2	TRBJ2-1
CAISEKGFSYEQYF	TGTGCCATCAGTGAAAAGGGGTTCTCCTACGAGCAGTACTTC	few	TRBV10-3	NA	TRBJ2-7
CAWSVGTLEEKLFF	TGTGCCTGGAGTGTAGGGACACTTGAGGAAAAACTGTTTTTT	NA	TRBV30	NA	TRBJ1-4
CASSEGPGSPYEQYF	TGTGCCAGCAGTGAAGGGCCAGGCAGCCCCTACGAGCAGTACTTC	NA	TRBV6-1	NA	TRBJ2-7
CASSTGTTYTGELFF	TGTGCCAGCAGTACAGGGACCACCTACACCGGGGAGCTGTTTTTT	NA	TRBV6-1	NA	TRBJ2-2
CASSWTVNQPQHF	TGTGCCAGCAGCTGGACAGTAAATCAGCCCCAGCATTTT	NA	TRBV6-5	NA	TRBJ1-5
CASSLGARLNTGELFF	TGTGCCAGCAGCTTAGGGGCGCGGTTGAACACCGGGGAGCTGTTTTTT	NA	TRBV7-3	NA	TRBJ2-2
CASSYDRDTGELFF	TGTGCCAGCAGTTACGACAGGGACACCGGGGAGCTGTTTTTT	NA	TRBV6-6	TRBD1	TRBJ2-2
CASRRQESAYEQYF	TGCGCCAGCCGAAGACAGGAATCCGCCTACGAGCAGTACTTC	NA	TRBV5-1	NA	TRBJ2-7
CASRSYFPPNTEAFF	TGTGCCAGCAGGTCATACTTTCCACCGAACACTGAAGCTTTCTTT	once	TRBV6-5	NA	TRBJ1-1
CASSPLAGTRAGEETQYF	TGTGCCAGCAGTCCCTTAGCGGGTACAAGAGCGGGAGAAGAGACCCAGTACTTC	few	TRBV28	TRBD2	TRBJ2-5
CASSWRVAPYNEQFF	TGTGCCAGCAGCTGGCGGGTGGCGCCGTACAATGAGCAGTTCTTC	NA	TRBV7-9	NA	TRBJ2-1
CASSFWREVPGELFF	TGTGCCAGCAGCTTCTGGCGGGAGGTACCCGGGGAGCTGTTTTTT	NA	TRBV7-9	TRBD2	TRBJ2-2
CASSPTGSSYEQYF	TGCGCCAGCAGCCCGACAGGGAGCTCCTACGAGCAGTACTTC	NA	TRBV4-1	TRBD1	TRBJ2-7
CASSPVSGRGSYNEQFF	TGTGCCAGTAGTCCGGTTAGCGGGAGAGGCTCCTACAATGAGCAGTTCTTC	NA	TRBV19	TRBD2	TRBJ2-1
CATRDRTESNQPQHF	TGTGCCACCCGGGACAGGACGGAAAGTAATCAGCCCCAGCATTTT	NA	TRBV10-3	TRBD1	TRBJ1-5
CASSPGDSNQPQHF	TGTGCCAGCTCGCCGGGAGATAGCAATCAGCCCCAGCATTTT	NA	TRBV18	NA	TRBJ1-5
CASSRGYTLDTEAFF	TGTGCCAGCAGCCGAGGGTATACCTTGGACACTGAAGCTTTCTTT	NA	TRBV5-4	NA	TRBJ1-1
CASSVTGGNEQFF	TGTGCCAGCAGTGTTACGGGGGGTAATGAGCAGTTCTTC	NA	TRBV25-1	TRBD2	TRBJ2-1
CASSYVPGLNYGYTF	TGTGCCAGCAGTTACGTTCCAGGGCTTAACTATGGCTACACCTTC	few	TRBV6-5	NA	TRBJ1-2
CASSLGQGIDEQYF	TGTGCCAGCAGTCTGGGACAGGGGATCGACGAGCAGTACTTC	NA	TRBV21-1	NA	TRBJ2-7
CSVLGREASYNEQFF	TGCAGCGTTCTGGGGCGGGAGGCATCCTACAATGAGCAGTTCTTC	NA	TRBV29-1	TRBD2	TRBJ2-1
CASSPQGSTEAFF	TGTGCCAGCAGTCCACAGGGGTCCACTGAAGCTTTCTTT	NA	TRBV28	TRBD1	TRBJ1-1
CASSFGGPSGANVLTF	TGTGCCAGCAGCTTTGGGGGCCCCTCTGGGGCCAACGTCCTGACTTTC	NA	TRBV5-5	NA	TRBJ2-6
CAIRESTSGFYNEQFF	TGTGCCATCAGAGAATCCACTAGCGGCTTCTACAATGAGCAGTTCTTC	NA	TRBV10-3	TRBD2	TRBJ2-1
CASSQQGQETQYF	TGTGCCAGCAGCCAGCAGGGCCAAGAGACCCAGTACTTC	NA	TRBV5-4	NA	TRBJ2-5
CASSEREDLTGELFF	TGCGCCAGCAGCGAGCGGGAGGACCTTACCGGGGAGCTGTTTTTT	NA	TRBV5-1	TRBD2	TRBJ2-2
CASTLAPGELFF	TGTGCCAGCACGCTAGCCCCCGGGGAGCTGTTTTTT	few	TRBV7-3	NA	TRBJ2-2
CASSHTYRAGLNQPQHF	TGTGCCAGCAGCCATACTTATCGAGCGGGGCTTAATCAGCCCCAGCATTTT	NA	TRBV28	NA	TRBJ1-5
CASSNGHPGTEAFF	TGTGCCAGTAGTAACGGACACCCAGGGACTGAAGCTTTCTTT	NA	TRBV19	NA	TRBJ1-1
CASSQGARLFQFF	TGCGCCAGCAGCCAAGGCGCCAGGCTATTTCAGTTCTTC	NA	TRBV4-3	NA	TRBJ2-1
CASSTHPAGTDTQYF	TGTGCCAGCAGTACCCACCCTGCGGGGACAGATACGCAGTATTTT	NA	TRBV6-5	NA	TRBJ2-3
CASSEQRDTEAFF	TGTGCCAGCAGTGAACAGAGGGACACTGAAGCTTTCTTT	once	TRBV6-5	NA	TRBJ1-1
CASSPRQGAYNEQFF	TGTGCCAGCTCCCCAAGACAGGGGGCATACAATGAGCAGTTCTTC	NA	TRBV18	TRBD1	TRBJ2-1
CASSLSPTGHYGYTF	TGTGCCAGCAGTTTAAGCCCAACAGGGCACTATGGCTACACCTTC	NA	TRBV27	NA	TRBJ1-2
CASSSITGGEKLFF	TGTGCCAGCAGCTCTATAACGGGGGGTGAAAAACTGTTTTTT	NA	TRBV7-2	NA	TRBJ1-4
CASSHSGQGAIRDFLDEQFF	TGCGCCAGCAGTCACTCGGGACAGGGGGCGATAAGAGATTTCCTCGATGAGCAGTTCTTC	NA	TRBV23-1	TRBD1	TRBJ2-1
CASNIAVTAQETQYF	TGTGCCAGCAATATAGCGGTTACCGCACAAGAGACCCAGTACTTC	NA	TRBV28	NA	TRBJ2-5